These T cell receptor beta chains were read from a single sample in a study of beta chain features in type 1 diabetes. TCRdb keeps only in-frame clones here, not all; method: immunoSEQ multiplex PCR. This repertoire shows 150,000 or so clones, 6.5% to 10% found once; its top ten account for 0.54%. Sequenced material: central memory CD4+ T cells from blood. Source of these receptors: a woman aged 18 to 35 with type 1 diabetes. CDR3s include the opening cysteine and the closing phenylalanine or tryptophan. Each record gives: D gene, clone size, J gene, V gene, CDR3 DNA, CDR3 protein. The D gene is left open where the match is weak. Clone size is stated in some rows and not others, as once, few, many or a class when expanded.

>NA|NA|TRBJ1-5|TRBV19
TGTGCCAGTACCGGGTCGTTGGCAGGGAGCAATCAGCCCCAGCATTTT
CASTGSLAGSNQPQHF
>NA|few|TRBJ2-7|TRBV7-2
TGTGCCAGCAGCCCAGGACTCCGATCCTACGAGCAGTACTTC
CASSPGLRSYEQYF
>NA|few|TRBJ2-3|TRBV5-1
TGCGCCAGCAGACTGGAGGATACGCAGTATTTT
CASRLEDTQYF
>NA|few|TRBJ2-7|TRBV19
TGTGCCAGTAGTACAAGGAGACAGGTCCAGCGGGGCTCCTACGAGCAGTACTTC
CASSTRRQVQRGSYEQYF
>NA|NA|TRBJ2-1|TRBV28
TGTGCCAGCAGTTTATGGGGCGGGGACGGTAGGGAGCAGTTCTTC
CASSLWGGDGREQFF
>TRBD2|few|TRBJ2-3|TRBV7-8
TGTGCCAGCAGCTTATCGGGGGGGACACCCATGGGTACGCAGTATTTT
CASSLSGGTPMGTQYF
>TRBD1|few|TRBJ2-7|TRBV4-2
TGTGCCAGCACCGTCGGGACAGGATTATACGAGCAGTACTTC
CASTVGTGLYEQYF
>NA|NA|TRBJ2-2|TRBV7-9
TGTGCCAGCAGCCATAGCGGTGGCGGGGAGCTGTTTTTT
CASSHSGGGELFF
>TRBD2|few|TRBJ2-3|TRBV5-1
TGCGCCAGCAGCTTAGCGGGGAGCACAGATACGCAGTATTTT
CASSLAGSTDTQYF
>TRBD2|NA|TRBJ2-1|TRBV10-3
TGTGCCACCCAGACCGGGACTAGCGGGTCGGGTGAGCAGTTCTTC
CATQTGTSGSGEQFF
>TRBD1|NA|TRBJ2-5|TRBV7-8
TGTGCCAGCAGCTTATTACAGGGGAAAGAGACCCAGTACTTC
CASSLLQGKETQYF
>NA|NA|TRBJ1-1|TRBV7-9
TGTGCCAGCAGCTTAGAAGGCGGGGGCACTGAAGCTTTCTTT
CASSLEGGGTEAFF
>NA|NA|TRBJ2-7|TRBV7-2
TGTGCCAGCAGCCGTGACAGCTACGACGGATACGAGCAGTACTTC
CASSRDSYDGYEQYF
>NA|NA|TRBJ1-5|TRBV2
TGTGCCAGCAGGGCACAGGTTAGCAATCAGCCCCAGCATTTT
CASRAQVSNQPQHF
>TRBD2|NA|TRBJ2-7|TRBV11-3
TGTGCCAGCAGCTGGGGACTAGCGGGAGCCAACGAGCAGTACTTC
CASSWGLAGANEQYF
>NA|NA|TRBJ2-7|TRBV7-9
TGTGCCAGCAGCCCGGGGGGCGTCTACGAGCAGTACTTC
CASSPGGVYEQYF
>TRBD2|NA|TRBJ2-1|TRBV7-2
TGTGCCAGCAGCCCTAGCGGAACCTACAATGAGCAGTTCTTC
CASSPSGTYNEQFF